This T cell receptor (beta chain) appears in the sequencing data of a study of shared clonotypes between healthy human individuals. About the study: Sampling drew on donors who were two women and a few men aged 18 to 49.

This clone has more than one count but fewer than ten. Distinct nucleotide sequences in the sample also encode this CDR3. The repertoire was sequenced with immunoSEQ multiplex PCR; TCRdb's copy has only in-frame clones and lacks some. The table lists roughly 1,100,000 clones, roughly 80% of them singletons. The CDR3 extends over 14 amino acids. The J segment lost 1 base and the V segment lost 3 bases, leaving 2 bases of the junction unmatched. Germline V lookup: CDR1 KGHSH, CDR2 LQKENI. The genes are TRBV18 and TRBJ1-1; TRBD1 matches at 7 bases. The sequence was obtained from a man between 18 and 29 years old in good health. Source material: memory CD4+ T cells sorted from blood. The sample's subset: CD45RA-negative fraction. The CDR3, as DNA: TGTGCCAGCTCACCGGGACAGCAGAACACTGAAGCTTTCTTT. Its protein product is CASSPGQQNTEAFF. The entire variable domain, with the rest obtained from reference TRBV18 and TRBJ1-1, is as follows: NAGVMQNPRHLVRRRGQEARLRCSPMKGHSHVYWYRQLPEEGLKFMVYLQKENIIDESGMPKERFSAEFPKEGPSILRIQQVVRGDSAAYFCASSPGQQNTEAFFGQGTRLTVV.